Below, one TCR beta chain is given with its context. The CDR3 is 16 residues long. Germline V gene lookup returns CDR1 MNHGY and CDR2 SAAAGT. TCRdb called the PCR reads again in MiXCR, with one record for every CDR3 protein. The data show under 15,000 distinct CDR3 sequences, around 56% seen once. This specimen belongs to a study of tumor-infiltrating lymphocytes in oesophageal squamous cell carcinoma. The sample comprised blood. The rearrangement joins TRBV6-8 to TRBJ2-5; 8 nucleotides align to TRBD2. The last part of the DNA fits TRBJ2-1 better; the J call may be wrong. The receptor was derived from a female donor with esophageal squamous cell carcinoma. CDR3 protein: CASSVFPAGVGNEQFF. The CDR3 coding sequence is TGTGCCAGCAGTGTATTTCCAGCGGGAGTGGGGAATGAGCAGTTCTTC.